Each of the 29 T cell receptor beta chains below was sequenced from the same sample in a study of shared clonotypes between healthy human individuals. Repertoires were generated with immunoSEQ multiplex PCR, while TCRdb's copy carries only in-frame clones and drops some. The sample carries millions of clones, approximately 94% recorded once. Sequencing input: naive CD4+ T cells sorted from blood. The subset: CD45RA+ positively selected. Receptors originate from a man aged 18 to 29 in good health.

As DNA, the CDR3 is TGTGCCAGCTCACCACTAGGGGGGGCCTACAATGAGCAGTTCTTC. Protein product: CASSPLGGAYNEQFF. The V gene is TRBV18, the J gene TRBJ2-1; D might be TRBD2 (7 bases). The CDR3 is 15 amino acids. Trimming pared 1 base from V and 2 bases from J, leaving 9 bases between. Germline assignment: CDR1 KGHSH and CDR2 LQKENI.

CDR3: CATSASRDTSYEQYF. CDR3 nucleotide sequence: TGTGCCACCAGCGCCTCCAGGGACACCTCATACGAGCAGTACTTC. This sequence joins TRBV15 and TRBJ2-7; a weak D match, TRBD1 (6 bases). V was trimmed by 5 bases and J by 4 bases, leaving 18 bases between them. The CDR3 is 15 residues long. CDR1 is LNHNV and CDR2 is YYDKDF in the germline V gene (reference sequence).

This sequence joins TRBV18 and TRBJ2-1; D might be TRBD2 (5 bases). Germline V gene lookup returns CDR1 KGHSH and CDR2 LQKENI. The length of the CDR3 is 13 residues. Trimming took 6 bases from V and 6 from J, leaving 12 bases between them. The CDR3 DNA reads TGTGCCAGCTCCGGAAGGGAGTTCAATGAGCAGTTCTTC. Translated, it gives CASSGREFNEQFF.

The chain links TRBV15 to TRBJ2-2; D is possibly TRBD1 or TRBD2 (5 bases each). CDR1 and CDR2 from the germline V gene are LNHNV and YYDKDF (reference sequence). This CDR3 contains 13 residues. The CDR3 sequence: CAIGTPNTGELFF. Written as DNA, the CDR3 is TGTGCAATAGGGACCCCGAACACCGGGGAGCTGTTTTTT.

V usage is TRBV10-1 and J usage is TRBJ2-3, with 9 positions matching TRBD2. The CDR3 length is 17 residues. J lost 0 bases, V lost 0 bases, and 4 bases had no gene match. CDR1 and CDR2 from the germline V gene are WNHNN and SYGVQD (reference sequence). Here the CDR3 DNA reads TGCGCCAGCAGTGAGTCGGGACTAGCTGACAGCACAGATACGCAGTATTTT. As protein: CASSESGLADSTDTQYF.

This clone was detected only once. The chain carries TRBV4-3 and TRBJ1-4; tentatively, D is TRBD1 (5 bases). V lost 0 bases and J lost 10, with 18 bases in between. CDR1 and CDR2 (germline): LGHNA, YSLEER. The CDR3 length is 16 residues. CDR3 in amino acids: CASSQDPLTSGGKLFF. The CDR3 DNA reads TGCGCCAGCAGCCAAGATCCCTTGACGTCCGGGGGAAAACTGTTTTTT.

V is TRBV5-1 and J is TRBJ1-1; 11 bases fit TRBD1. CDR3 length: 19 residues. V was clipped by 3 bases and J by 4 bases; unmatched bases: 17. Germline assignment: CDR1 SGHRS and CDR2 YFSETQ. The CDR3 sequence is CASSSNPGQGVTGATEAFF. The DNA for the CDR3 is TGCGCCAGCAGCTCGAACCCGGGACAGGGGGTAACCGGAGCCACTGAAGCTTTCTTT. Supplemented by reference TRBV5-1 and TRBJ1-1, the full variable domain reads KAGVTQTPRYLIKTRGQQVTLSCSPISGHRSVSWYQQTPGQGLQFLFEYFSETQRNKGNFPGRFSGRQFSNSRSEMNVSTLELGDSALYLCASSSNPGQGVTGATEAFFGQGTRLTVV.

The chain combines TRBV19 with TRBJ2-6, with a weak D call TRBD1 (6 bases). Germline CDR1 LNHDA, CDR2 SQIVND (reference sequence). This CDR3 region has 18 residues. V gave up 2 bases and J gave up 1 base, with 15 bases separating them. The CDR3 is CASSIRQGRASGANVLTF. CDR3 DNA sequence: TGTGCCAGTAGTATACGTCAGGGGCGGGCATCTGGGGCCAACGTCCTGACTTTC. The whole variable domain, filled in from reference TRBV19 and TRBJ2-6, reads DGGITQSPKYLFRKEGQNVTLSCEQNLNHDAMYWYRQDPGQGLRLIYYSQIVNDFQKGDIAEGYSVSREKKESFPLTVTSAQKNPTAFYLCASSIRQGRASGANVLTFGAGSRLTVL.

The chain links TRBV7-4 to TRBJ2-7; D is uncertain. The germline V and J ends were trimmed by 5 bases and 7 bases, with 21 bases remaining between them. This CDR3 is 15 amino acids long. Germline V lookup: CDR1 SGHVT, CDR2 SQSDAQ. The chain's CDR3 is CASSLVRPASKEQYF. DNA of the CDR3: TGTGCCAGCAGCCTTGTCCGACCGGCGTCGAAAGAGCAGTACTTC.

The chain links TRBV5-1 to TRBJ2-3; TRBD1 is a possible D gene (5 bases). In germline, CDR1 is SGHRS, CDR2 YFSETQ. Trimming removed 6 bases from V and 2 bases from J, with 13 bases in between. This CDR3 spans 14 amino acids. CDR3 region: CASKPTALTDTQYF. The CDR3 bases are TGCGCCAGCAAACCGACAGCCCTCACAGATACGCAGTATTTT.

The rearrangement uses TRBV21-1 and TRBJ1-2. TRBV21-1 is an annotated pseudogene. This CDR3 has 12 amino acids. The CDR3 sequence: CASSKGLYGYTF. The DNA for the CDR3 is TGTGCCAGCAGCAAAGGACTCTATGGCTACACCTTC.

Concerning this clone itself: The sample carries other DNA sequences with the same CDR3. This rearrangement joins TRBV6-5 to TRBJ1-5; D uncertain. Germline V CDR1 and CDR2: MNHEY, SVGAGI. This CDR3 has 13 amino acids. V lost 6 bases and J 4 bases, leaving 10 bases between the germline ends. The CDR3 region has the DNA TGTGCCAGCAGAAGAGGCGGGAATCAGCCCCAGCATTTT. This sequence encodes CASRRGGNQPQHF.

The CDR3, as DNA: TGCGCCAGCAGCTTTCAGGGTGGCACCGGGGAGCTGTTTTTT. This encodes CASSFQGGTGELFF. The chain employs TRBV5-1 and TRBJ2-2; a possible D gene is TRBD1 (5 bases). CDR1 and CDR2 from the germline V gene are SGHRS and YFSETQ. The CDR3 covers 14 residues. V was cut by 2 bases and J by 4 bases, with 9 bases left in between.

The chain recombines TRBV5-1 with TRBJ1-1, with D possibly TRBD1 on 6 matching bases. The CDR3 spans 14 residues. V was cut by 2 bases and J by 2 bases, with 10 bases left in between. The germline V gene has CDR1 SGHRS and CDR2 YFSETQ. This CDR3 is CASSFDRKNTEAFF. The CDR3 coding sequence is TGCGCCAGCAGCTTTGACAGGAAAAACACTGAAGCTTTCTTT.

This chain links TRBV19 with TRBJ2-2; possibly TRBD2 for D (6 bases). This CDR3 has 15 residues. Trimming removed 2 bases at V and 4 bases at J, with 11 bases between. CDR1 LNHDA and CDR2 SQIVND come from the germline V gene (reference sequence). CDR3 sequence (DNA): TGTGCCAGTAGTATAAGAGCGGGTGGCACCGGGGAGCTGTTTTTT. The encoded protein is CASSIRAGGTGELFF.

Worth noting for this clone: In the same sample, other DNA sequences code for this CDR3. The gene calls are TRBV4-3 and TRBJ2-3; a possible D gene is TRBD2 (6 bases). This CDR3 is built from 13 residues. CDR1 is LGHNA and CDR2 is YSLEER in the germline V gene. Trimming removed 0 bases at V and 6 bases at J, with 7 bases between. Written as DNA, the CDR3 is TGCGCCAGCAGCCAAGATGGGGGGGATACGCAGTATTTT. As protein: CASSQDGGDTQYF.

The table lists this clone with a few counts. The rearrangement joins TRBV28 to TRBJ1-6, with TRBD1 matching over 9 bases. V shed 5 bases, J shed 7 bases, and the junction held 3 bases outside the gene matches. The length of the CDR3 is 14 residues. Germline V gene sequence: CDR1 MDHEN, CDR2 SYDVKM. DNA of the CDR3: TGTGCCAGCAGTGCGACAGGGGGGAATTCACCCCTCCACTTT. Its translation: CASSATGGNSPLHF.

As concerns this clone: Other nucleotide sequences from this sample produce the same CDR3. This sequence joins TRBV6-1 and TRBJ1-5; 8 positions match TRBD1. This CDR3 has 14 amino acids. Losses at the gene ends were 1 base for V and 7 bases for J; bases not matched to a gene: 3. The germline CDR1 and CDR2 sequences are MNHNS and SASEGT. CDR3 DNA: TGTGCCAGCAGTGAAGGACAGGGGAACCAGCCCCAGCATTTT. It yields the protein CASSEGQGNQPQHF.

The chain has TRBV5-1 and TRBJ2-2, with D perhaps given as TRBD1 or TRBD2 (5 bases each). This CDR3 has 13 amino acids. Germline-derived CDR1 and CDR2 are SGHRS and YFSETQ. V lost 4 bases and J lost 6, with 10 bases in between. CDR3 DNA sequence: TGCGCCAGCAGCCCTCTGGGGGCCGGGGAGCTGTTTTTT. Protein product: CASSPLGAGELFF.

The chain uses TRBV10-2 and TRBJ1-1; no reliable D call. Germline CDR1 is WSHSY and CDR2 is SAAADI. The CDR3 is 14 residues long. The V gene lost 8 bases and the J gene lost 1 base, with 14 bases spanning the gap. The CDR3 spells CASRHRTENTEAFF. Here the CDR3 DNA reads TGCGCCAGCCGACACCGGACGGAGAACACTGAAGCTTTCTTT.

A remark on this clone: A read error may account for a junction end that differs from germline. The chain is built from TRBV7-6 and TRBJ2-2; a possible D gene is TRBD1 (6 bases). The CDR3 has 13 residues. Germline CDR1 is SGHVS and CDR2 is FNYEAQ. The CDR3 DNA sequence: TGTGCCAGCAGCTTTAGGGACACCCGGGAGCTGTTTTTT. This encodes CASSFRDTRELFF.

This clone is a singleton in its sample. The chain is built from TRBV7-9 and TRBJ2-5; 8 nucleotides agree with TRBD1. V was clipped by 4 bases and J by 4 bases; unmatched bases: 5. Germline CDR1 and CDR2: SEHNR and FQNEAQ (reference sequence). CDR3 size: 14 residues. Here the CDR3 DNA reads TGTGCCAGCAGCTGGCCAGGGGGCAGAGAGACCCAGTACTTC. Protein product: CASSWPGGRETQYF.

The CDR3 sequence: CASSAGTVQETQYF. The CDR3 DNA sequence: TGTGCCAGCAGTGCTGGGACAGTCCAAGAGACCCAGTACTTC. The rearrangement joins TRBV6-6 to TRBJ2-5; TRBD1 agrees at 7 bases. The CDR3 has 14 residues. Germline values: CDR1 MNHNY, CDR2 SVGAGI (reference sequence). The ends lost 5 bases at V and 1 base at J; junction bases unmatched: 4.

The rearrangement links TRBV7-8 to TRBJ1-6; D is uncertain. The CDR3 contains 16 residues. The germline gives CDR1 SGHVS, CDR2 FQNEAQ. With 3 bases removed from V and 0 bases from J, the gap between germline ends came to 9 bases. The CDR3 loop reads CASSLRGSSYNSPLHF. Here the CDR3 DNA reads TGTGCCAGCAGCTTGAGAGGGAGCTCCTATAATTCACCCCTCCACTTT.

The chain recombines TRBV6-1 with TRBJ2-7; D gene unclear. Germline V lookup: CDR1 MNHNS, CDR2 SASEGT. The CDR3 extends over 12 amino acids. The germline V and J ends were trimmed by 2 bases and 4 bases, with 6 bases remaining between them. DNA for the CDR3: TGTGCCAGCAGTGAAATATTTTACGAGCAGTACTTC. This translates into CASSEIFYEQYF.

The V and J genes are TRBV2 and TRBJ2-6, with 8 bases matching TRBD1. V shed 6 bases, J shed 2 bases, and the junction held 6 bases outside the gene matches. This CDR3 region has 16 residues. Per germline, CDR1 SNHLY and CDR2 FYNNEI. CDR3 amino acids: CASSLTGEAGANVLTF. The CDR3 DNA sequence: TGTGCCAGCAGCCTGACAGGGGAAGCTGGGGCCAACGTCCTGACTTTC.

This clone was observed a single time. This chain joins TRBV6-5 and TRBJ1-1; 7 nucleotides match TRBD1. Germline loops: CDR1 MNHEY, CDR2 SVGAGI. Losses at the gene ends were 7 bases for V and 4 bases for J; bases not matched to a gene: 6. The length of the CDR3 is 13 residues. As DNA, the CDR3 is TGTGCCAGCATTAAGTCAGGGGGCACTGAAGCTTTCTTT. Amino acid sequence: CASIKSGGTEAFF.

The DNA of the CDR3 is TGTGCCAGTAGTATCCGGGCCGGACAGGGGGCGCGTGGCTACACCTTC. Its translation is CASSIRAGQGARGYTF. This chain links TRBV19 with TRBJ1-2, with TRBD1 matching over 11 bases. Germline V CDR1 and CDR2: LNHDA, SQIVND (reference sequence). This CDR3 comprises 16 residues. J was trimmed by 7 bases and V by 3 bases; bases with no gene match: 10.

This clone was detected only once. CDR3 protein: CASSKGQGEDYEQYF. CDR3 in DNA: TGCGCCAGCAGTAAGGGACAGGGGGAAGACTACGAGCAGTACTTC. This chain links TRBV5-1 with TRBJ2-7; 11 bases agree with TRBD1. The CDR3 extends over 15 amino acids. The germline gives CDR1 SGHRS, CDR2 YFSETQ. Trimming at V came to 5 bases and at J to 3 bases, leaving 7 bases not matched to a gene.